The clone carrying this T cell receptor beta chain was observed once. This specimen belongs to a study of blood T cell repertoires in COVID-19. This CDR3 region has 15 residues. The germline V gene encodes CDR1 LNHDA and CDR2 SQIVND (reference sequence). Germline trimming cut 7 bases from V and 2 bases from J; bases unmatched to any gene: 8. Per the study methods: Amplification with reference gene primers provided the estimates of nucleated cell counts. Produced via immunoSEQ multiplex PCR; TCRdb's table is partial and in-frame only. The DNA gave D and trimming, while V, J and clone size come from that table. In the table there are under 350,000 clones, nearly 90% of which are singletons.

The receptor comes from a woman aged 55-69 years who had recovered from COVID-19. The rearrangement uses TRBV19 and TRBJ1-3; 7 bases match TRBD1. Input material: PBMCs or T cells enriched from blood (not recorded which). The CDR3 sequence is CASNPTGRPGNTIYF. The CDR3 bases are TGTGCCAGTAACCCGACAGGGCGACCTGGAAACACCATATATTTT.